The clone carrying this T cell receptor beta chain has ten or more counts. No antigen is known for it. Until they underwent thyroid surgery, no patient had received any treatment. The entry originates in a study of metastatic and nonmetastatic thyroid tumors. Study as a whole: Repertoire comparisons spanned blood and tumor or nodule tissue from malignant and benign thyroid patients. Study results and caveats: Versus benign nodules, malignant thyroid tumors reportedly had significantly higher TCR beta diversity, in blood and tumor.

Per the authors' pipeline: It was from CDR3 differences across clinicopathological groups that a distant-metastasis classifier for papillary thyroid cancer was built. TCRdb re-called the PCR reads via MiXCR. TCRdb's processing, not the authors', yielded these V and J calls. Altogether 30,000 to 35,000 clones are present, about a fifth being singletons, with the ten largest covering about 3%. The V and J ends lost 1 base and 6 bases respectively, with 9 bases between them. The V gene's germline CDR1 is MNHEY and CDR2 SMNVEV (reference sequence). This CDR3 region has 13 residues. This receptor was taken from a male donor with papillary thyroid cancer or a benign thyroid nodule (not recorded which). Some clones in this sample may be carry-over from other donors' samples. The material sequenced was tumor tissue. J is TRBJ1-1 and V is TRBV27; D is possibly TRBD1 (5 bases). In DNA form, the CDR3 reads TGTGCCAGCAGTTTATTGGCAGGGTCTGAAGCTTTCTTT. It is translated as CASSLLAGSEAFF.